These T cell receptor beta chains were read from a single sample in a study of cytomegalovirus exposure and HLA in healthy donors. Generated by immunoSEQ multiplex PCR, the TCRdb table keeps only in-frame clones and is missing some. The data show approximately 100,000 clones, and the top ten clones hold about 3.5%. Sample: PBMCs. These receptors were taken from a man between 40 and 49 years old in good health and CMV-seronegative. CDR3s include the opening cysteine and the closing phenylalanine or tryptophan. Fields, in order: J gene, D gene, V gene, CDR3 protein, CDR3 DNA. D genes are given only for firm matches.

j_call: TRBJ2-1
d_call: TRBD2
v_call: TRBV10-3
cdr3_aa: CAIRDPDSSGRAHEQFF
cdr3_nt: TGTGCCATCAGAGACCCCGATTCTAGCGGGAGGGCCCATGAGCAGTTCTTC

j_call: TRBJ2-7
d_call: .
v_call: TRBV2
cdr3_aa: CASSEAGSSYEQYF
cdr3_nt: TGTGCCAGCAGTGAAGCGGGCAGTTCCTACGAGCAGTACTTC

j_call: TRBJ2-4
d_call: TRBD2
v_call: TRBV15
cdr3_aa: CATSSGGGGRNIQYF
cdr3_nt: TGTGCCACCAGCAGTGGTGGGGGCGGGAGGAACATTCAGTACTTC

j_call: TRBJ2-1
d_call: .
v_call: TRBV10-3
cdr3_aa: CATLVGVSLFF
cdr3_nt: TGTGCCACCCTAGTAGGCGTTTCCCTGTTCTTC

j_call: TRBJ1-5
d_call: .
v_call: TRBV2
cdr3_aa: CASSISGNQPQHF
cdr3_nt: TGTGCCAGCAGTATATCGGGGAATCAGCCCCAGCATTTT

j_call: TRBJ2-7
d_call: TRBD1
v_call: TRBV5-4
cdr3_aa: CASTLMGQGTSEQYF
cdr3_nt: TGTGCCAGCACCCTAATGGGACAGGGGACCTCCGAGCAGTACTTC

j_call: TRBJ2-1
d_call: TRBD2
v_call: TRBV30
cdr3_aa: CAWSLGGAYNEQFF
cdr3_nt: TGTGCCTGGAGTTTGGGGGGGGCCTACAATGAGCAGTTCTTC

j_call: TRBJ1-6
d_call: TRBD1
v_call: TRBV29-1
cdr3_aa: CSVKTGEPDSPLHF
cdr3_nt: TGCAGCGTAAAGACAGGGGAACCTGATTCACCCCTCCACTTT

j_call: TRBJ2-7
d_call: TRBD1
v_call: TRBV30
cdr3_aa: CAWRQGAFEQYF
cdr3_nt: TGTGCCTGGCGGCAGGGGGCTTTCGAGCAGTACTTC

j_call: TRBJ1-2
d_call: .
v_call: TRBV28
cdr3_aa: CASSLELANYGYTF
cdr3_nt: TGTGCCAGCAGTTTGGAGTTAGCTAACTATGGCTACACCTTC

j_call: TRBJ1-1
d_call: .
v_call: TRBV30
cdr3_aa: CAWSGSTEAFF
cdr3_nt: TGTGCCTGGAGTGGGAGCACTGAAGCTTTCTTT

j_call: TRBJ2-7
d_call: .
v_call: TRBV6-5
cdr3_aa: CASSLLGGPYEQYF
cdr3_nt: TGTGCCAGCAGTCTATTGGGCGGGCCCTACGAGCAGTACTTC

j_call: TRBJ1-2
d_call: .
v_call: TRBV30
cdr3_aa: CAWSVNLKRYGRGGYTF
cdr3_nt: TGTGCCTGGAGTGTTAATTTAAAGCGGTACGGTCGGGGTGGCTACACCTTC

j_call: TRBJ2-5
d_call: TRBD2
v_call: TRBV13
cdr3_aa: CASSSGTSGRTQYF
cdr3_nt: TGTGCCAGCAGCTCCGGGACTAGCGGGCGAACCCAGTACTTC

j_call: TRBJ1-1
d_call: .
v_call: TRBV6-5
cdr3_aa: CASRKNRVTEAFF
cdr3_nt: TGTGCCAGCAGAAAAAACCGGGTGACTGAAGCTTTCTTT

j_call: TRBJ2-5
d_call: TRBD1
v_call: TRBV27
cdr3_aa: CASRKTYNRGTKTQYF
cdr3_nt: TGTGCCAGCAGAAAAACCTATAACAGGGGGACGAAGACCCAGTACTTC

j_call: TRBJ1-5
d_call: TRBD1
v_call: TRBV29-1
cdr3_aa: CSVGQANQPQHF
cdr3_nt: TGCAGCGTGGGACAGGCTAATCAGCCCCAGCATTTT

j_call: TRBJ2-7
d_call: .
v_call: TRBV10-3
cdr3_aa: CAISAALEGEQYF
cdr3_nt: TGTGCCATCAGTGCGGCCCTAGAAGGCGAGCAGTACTTC

j_call: TRBJ2-1
d_call: TRBD2
v_call: TRBV7-9
cdr3_aa: CATGVAGRNEQFF
cdr3_nt: TGTGCGACCGGAGTAGCGGGCCGTAATGAGCAGTTCTTC

j_call: TRBJ2-2
d_call: TRBD2
v_call: TRBV15
cdr3_aa: CATMADRSVPGLAGAITGELFF
cdr3_nt: TGTGCCACCATGGCAGATCGGTCTGTCCCGGGACTAGCGGGGGCGATCACCGGGGAGCTGTTTTTT

j_call: TRBJ2-7
d_call: TRBD2
v_call: TRBV5-1
cdr3_aa: CASSSLTTTSGIPYEQYF
cdr3_nt: TGCGCCAGCAGCTCCTTAACCACGACTAGCGGGATCCCCTACGAGCAGTACTTC

j_call: TRBJ2-7
d_call: TRBD1
v_call: TRBV11-2
cdr3_aa: CASSLQTGGYEQYF
cdr3_nt: TGTGCCAGCAGCCTTCAGACAGGGGGCTACGAGCAGTACTTC

j_call: TRBJ2-7
d_call: .
v_call: TRBV28
cdr3_aa: CASRDPRGLFYEQYF
cdr3_nt: TGTGCCAGCAGGGACCCCAGAGGGCTGTTCTACGAGCAGTACTTC

j_call: TRBJ1-4
d_call: .
v_call: TRBV14
cdr3_aa: CASSQATPTAEKLFF
cdr3_nt: TGTGCCAGCAGCCAAGCGACTCCTACGGCTGAAAAACTGTTTTTT

j_call: TRBJ1-5
d_call: .
v_call: TRBV7-8
cdr3_aa: CASSQEFRDSNQPQHF
cdr3_nt: TGTGCCAGCAGCCAGGAATTCAGGGATAGCAATCAGCCCCAGCATTTT

j_call: TRBJ1-2
d_call: .
v_call: TRBV6-5
cdr3_aa: CASRSGVYGYTF
cdr3_nt: TGTGCCAGCAGGTCAGGGGTCTATGGCTACACCTTC

j_call: TRBJ2-7
d_call: .
v_call: TRBV6-6
cdr3_aa: CASSSAGTIYEQYF
cdr3_nt: TGTGCCAGCAGTTCCGCCGGGACAATTTACGAGCAGTACTTC

j_call: TRBJ2-6
d_call: .
v_call: TRBV7-2
cdr3_aa: CASSLFRGSGANVLTF
cdr3_nt: TGTGCCAGCAGCTTATTCAGGGGCTCTGGGGCCAACGTCCTGACTTTC

j_call: TRBJ1-3
d_call: .
v_call: TRBV7-2
cdr3_aa: CASSLGGRGNTIYF
cdr3_nt: TGTGCCAGCAGCTTAGGAGGCCGTGGAAACACCATATATTTT

j_call: TRBJ1-2
d_call: .
v_call: TRBV10-2
cdr3_aa: CASMDTGANYGYTF
cdr3_nt: TGCGCCAGCATGGACACAGGAGCTAACTATGGCTACACCTTC

j_call: TRBJ2-4
d_call: .
v_call: TRBV7-9
cdr3_aa: CASSSTHRPGALAKNIQYF
cdr3_nt: TGTGCCAGCAGCTCAACCCACAGGCCGGGAGCTCTAGCCAAAAACATTCAGTACTTC

j_call: TRBJ1-6
d_call: .
v_call: TRBV9
cdr3_aa: CASSVAGVGSPLHF
cdr3_nt: TGTGCCAGCAGCGTAGCAGGGGTTGGATCACCCCTCCACTTT

j_call: TRBJ2-1
d_call: TRBD2
v_call: TRBV14
cdr3_aa: CASSIGGRAYEQFF
cdr3_nt: TGTGCCAGCAGCATAGGCGGGAGGGCGTATGAGCAGTTCTTC

j_call: TRBJ2-2
d_call: .
v_call: TRBV21-1
cdr3_aa: CASSSMPQGKNTGELFF
cdr3_nt: TGTGCCAGCAGCTCGATGCCTCAGGGCAAGAACACCGGGGAGCTGTTTTTT

j_call: TRBJ1-2
d_call: .
v_call: TRBV5-4
cdr3_aa: CASSQRAGIYGYTF
cdr3_nt: TGTGCCAGCAGCCAACGAGCAGGGATCTATGGCTACACCTTC

j_call: TRBJ1-5
d_call: TRBD1
v_call: TRBV27
cdr3_aa: CASSPRQGLSNQPQHF
cdr3_nt: TGTGCCAGCAGTCCTCGACAGGGCTTGAGCAATCAGCCCCAGCATTTT

j_call: TRBJ2-5
d_call: TRBD2
v_call: TRBV19
cdr3_aa: CASSTGSGRSRETQYF
cdr3_nt: TGTGCCAGTAGTACAGGTAGCGGGAGAAGTCGAGAGACCCAGTACTTC

j_call: TRBJ2-7
d_call: .
v_call: TRBV7-8
cdr3_aa: CASSLGGLTSYEQYF
cdr3_nt: TGTGCCAGCAGCTTAGGCGGACTGACCTCCTACGAGCAGTACTTC

j_call: TRBJ1-5
d_call: .
v_call: TRBV7-2
cdr3_aa: CASSQGEGPSNQPQHF
cdr3_nt: TGTGCCAGCAGCCAAGGGGAGGGGCCTAGCAATCAGCCCCAGCATTTT